The clone carrying this T cell receptor (beta chain) was picked up many times. Its antigen is unknown. Quantitative 5'-RACE with molecular barcodes was used to make the TCR beta libraries. MiXCR was run by TCRdb on the 5' RACE reads, yielding one entry per CDR3 protein. Among around 120,000 distinct CDR3 sequences listed, over 7% were seen once. The sample comes from a study of CD8 T cells in ankylosing spondylitis. Study results and caveats: Significant enrichment of disease-linked clones was reported in matched ankylosing spondylitis synovial fluid. As for the disease-linked clones, they showed a CD8+ phenotype and occurred at relatively low frequencies in peripheral blood. A TCR beta motif of 7 or 8 highly homologous variants appeared characteristic of ankylosing spondylitis blood.

CDR1 is SQVTM and CDR2 is ANQGSEA in the germline V gene. This CDR3 region has 13 residues. V gave up 6 bases and J gave up 4 bases; unmatched junction bases: 5. This receptor was taken from a male donor with ankylosing spondylitis or in good health (not recorded which). This sequence joins TRBV29-1 and TRBJ2-2; 7 bases map to TRBD2. Material for sequencing was blood, either unsorted or a sorted T cell fraction (not recorded which). The CDR3 nucleotides read TGCAGCGTCGGGGGGTTGGGCACCGGGGAGCTGTTTTTT. This gives the protein CSVGGLGTGELFF.